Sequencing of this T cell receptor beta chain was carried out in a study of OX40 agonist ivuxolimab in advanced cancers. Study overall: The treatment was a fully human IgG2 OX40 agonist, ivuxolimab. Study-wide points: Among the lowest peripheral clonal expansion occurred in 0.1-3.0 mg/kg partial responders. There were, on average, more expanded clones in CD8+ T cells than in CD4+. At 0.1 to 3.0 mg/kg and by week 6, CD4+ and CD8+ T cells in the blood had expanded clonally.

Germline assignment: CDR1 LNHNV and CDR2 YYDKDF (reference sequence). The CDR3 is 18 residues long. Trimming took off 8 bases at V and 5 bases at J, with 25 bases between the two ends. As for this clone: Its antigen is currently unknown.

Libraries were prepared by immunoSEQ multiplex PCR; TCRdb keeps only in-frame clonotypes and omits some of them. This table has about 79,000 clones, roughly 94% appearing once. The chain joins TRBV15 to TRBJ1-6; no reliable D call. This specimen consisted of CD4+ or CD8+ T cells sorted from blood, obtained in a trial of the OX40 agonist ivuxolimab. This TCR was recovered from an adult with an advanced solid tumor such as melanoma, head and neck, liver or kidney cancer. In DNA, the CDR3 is TGTGCCACCTTCAAGGACCCGAACCACACTTCCAATAATTCACCCCTCCACTTT. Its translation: CATFKDPNHTSNNSPLHF.